Sequencing of this T cell receptor (beta chain) was carried out in a study of molecular identifiers for immune sequencing clone quantification. V dropped 0 bases and J dropped 4 bases, with 16 bases sitting between them. Germline CDR1 and CDR2: DFQATT and SNEGSKA (reference sequence). This CDR3 spans 15 amino acids. TCRdb called the PCR reads again in MiXCR, with one record for every CDR3 protein. The sample lists around 470,000 distinct CDR3 sequences; roughly a fifth were seen once. This clonotype was seen a handful of times. The genes are TRBV20-1 and TRBJ2-7; a weak D match, TRBD2 (6 bases). The sequencing input was naive CD8+ T cells from blood, with Jurkat cell RNA spiked in. The subset here: FACS-sorted CD8+CD4-CCR7+CD45RA+ naive T cells. This clonotype originated in a human donor in good health. Some libraries in this study had Jurkat cell RNA spiked in. CDR3 residues: CSARDPPSGTYEQYF. The CDR3, as DNA: TGCAGTGCTAGAGATCCCCCCTCAGGGACTTACGAGCAGTACTTC.